What follows are 27 T cell receptor beta chains derived from one specimen sequenced in a study of cytomegalovirus exposure and HLA in healthy donors. This PCR relied on a set of 60 Vbeta primers and 13 Jbeta primers. TCRdb's table, derived via immunoSEQ multiplex PCR, lists solely in-frame clones and lacks some. The sample consists of some 110,000 clones, over 60% of them appearing once. Sample: PBMCs. The receptors shown here come from a woman between 40 and 55 years old in good health and CMV-seropositive.

This clone was picked up a small number of times. This CDR3 is also generated by other DNA sequences in the sample. The chain links TRBV4-1 to TRBJ1-3; D gene uncertain. In germline, CDR1 is MGHRA, CDR2 YSYEKL. The CDR3 covers 13 residues. The V gene lost 2 bases and the J gene lost 4 bases, with 6 bases spanning the gap. In DNA form, the CDR3 reads TGCGCCAGCAGCCAAACCAGGGGAAACACCATATATTTT. This translates into CASSQTRGNTIYF.

This sequence joins TRBV30 and TRBJ2-5, with TRBD2 matching over 12 bases. There are 15 residues in the CDR3. Per the germline V gene, CDR1 is GTSNPN and CDR2 is SVGIG (reference sequence). The V segment lost 3 bases and the J segment 5 bases; nucleotides outside the gene matches: 7. CDR3 coding DNA: TGTGCCTGGAGGCCAGGACTAGCGGGAACGGAGACCCAGTACTTC. Its protein is CAWRPGLAGTETQYF.

The chain combines TRBV27 with TRBJ2-7; 7 nucleotides agree with TRBD1. Germline V lookup: CDR1 MNHEY, CDR2 SMNVEV (reference sequence). V shed 4 bases, J shed 3 bases, and the junction held 15 bases outside the gene matches. The CDR3 runs 17 residues. DNA of the CDR3: TGTGCCAGCAGTTACAGGAGAGTGGGACAGTCTGTCTACGAGCAGTACTTC. Amino acids: CASSYRRVGQSVYEQYF.

DNA of the CDR3: TGTGCCAGCAGCCACGGGAGGGAGAGGAGAGAGACCCAGTACTTC. Residues: CASSHGRERRETQYF. The chain employs TRBV7-2 and TRBJ2-5, with 8 nucleotides matching TRBD2. J was trimmed by 4 bases and V by 5 bases; bases with no gene match: 9. The CDR3 runs to 15 residues. CDR1 is SGHTA and CDR2 is FQGNSA in the germline V gene.

This clone came up a few times. This sequence joins TRBV15 and TRBJ2-2, with 9 bases fitting TRBD2. Germline loops: CDR1 LNHNV, CDR2 YYDKDF (reference sequence). The CDR3 extends over 15 amino acids. Trimming removed 2 bases from V and 4 bases from J; junction bases left unmatched: 2. CDR3 sequence (DNA): TGTGCCACCAGCAGACCAGCGGGAGGCACCGGGGAGCTGTTTTTT. This sequence encodes CATSRPAGGTGELFF.

The J gene is TRBJ1-5, the V gene TRBV7-9, with 9 positions matching TRBD1. The CDR3 runs to 14 residues. Germline CDR1 SEHNR, CDR2 FQNEAQ (reference sequence). J was trimmed by 4 bases and V by 7 bases; bases with no gene match: 5. CDR3 protein: CASTSGTGNQPQHF. The CDR3 bases are TGTGCCAGCACCTCCGGGACAGGGAATCAGCCCCAGCATTTT.

The chain joins TRBV30 to TRBJ2-6, with 9 bases lining up with TRBD1. Germline V lookup: CDR1 GTSNPN, CDR2 SVGIG (reference sequence). Unmatched junction bases numbered 5, after V lost 3 bases and J lost 2 bases. The CDR3 loop spans 16 amino acids. CDR3 residues: CAWRGQGIAGANVLTF. In DNA, the CDR3 is TGTGCCTGGAGGGGACAGGGCATAGCTGGGGCCAACGTCCTGACTTTC.

The J gene is TRBJ1-4, the V gene TRBV7-2; 9 nucleotides match TRBD1. Germline-derived CDR1 and CDR2 are SGHTA and FQGNSA. The CDR3 runs 15 residues. V trimming: 0 bases; J trimming: 7 bases; junction bases outside the gene matches: 3. The chain's CDR3 is CASSLAGTGTEKLFF. The DNA for the CDR3 is TGTGCCAGCAGCTTAGCCGGGACAGGGACTGAAAAACTGTTTTTT.

The chain couples TRBV10-1 to TRBJ2-1, with D possibly being TRBD2 (6 bases). CDR3 size: 16 residues. The germline gives CDR1 WNHNN, CDR2 SYGVQD (reference sequence). Between the trimmed V and J ends, which lost 6 bases and 2 bases, there was a span of 17 bases. The CDR3 sequence is CASSRDLPATYNEQFF. CDR3 DNA: TGCGCCAGCAGCCGGGACTTGCCCGCTACCTACAATGAGCAGTTCTTC.

The rearrangement links TRBV7-8 to TRBJ1-2; the D gene is possibly TRBD1 (5 bases). CDR3 size: 14 residues. Per germline, CDR1 SGHVS and CDR2 FQNEAQ. Trimming stripped 1 base from V and 3 bases from J, with 9 bases between. The CDR3 DNA is TGTGCCAGCAGCTTAGGGTTACAGGACTATGGCTACACCTTC. Amino acids: CASSLGLQDYGYTF.

V is TRBV6-1 and J is TRBJ2-5, with 8 bases that match TRBD2. Near its end, the DNA agrees better with TRBJ2-7, so the J call may be wrong. CDR3 length equals 15 residues. Per the germline V gene, CDR1 is MNHNS and CDR2 is SASEGT. CDR3 nucleotides: TGTGCCATTGACACCTCCCCGGGACTAGTAGGCGAGCAGTACTTC. Translated, it gives CAIDTSPGLVGEQYF.

The V gene is TRBV5-1, the J gene TRBJ2-3, with D unresolved. The CDR3 is 14 residues long. V lost 1 base and J lost 2, with 8 bases in between. Germline V gene lookup returns CDR1 SGHRS and CDR2 YFSETQ. The CDR3 here is CASSLSWATDTQYF. Written as DNA, the CDR3 is TGCGCCAGCAGCTTGTCCTGGGCCACAGATACGCAGTATTTT.

This clone appeared a few times. The J gene is TRBJ2-7, the V gene TRBV28, with 11 bases fitting TRBD2. Trimming removed 6 bases from V and 4 bases from J; junction bases left unmatched: 8. The CDR3 has 15 residues. Germline V gene lookup returns CDR1 MDHEN and CDR2 SYDVKM. The CDR3 DNA is TGTGCCAGCAGCCGCGGGGTAGCGGGAGGGTACGAGCAGTACTTC. Its translation is CASSRGVAGGYEQYF.

The genes are TRBV7-8 and TRBJ1-5; D possibly corresponds to TRBD1 (5 bases). The V end was cut by 1 base, the J end by 0 bases, with 13 bases between. The length of the CDR3 is 17 residues. Germline V CDR1 and CDR2: SGHVS, FQNEAQ. CDR3 region: CASSLGRGGDSNQPQHF. The CDR3 DNA reads TGTGCCAGCAGCTTAGGTCGGGGGGGGGATAGCAATCAGCCCCAGCATTTT.

This sequence joins TRBV5-1 and TRBJ2-7, with 8 bases that match TRBD2. The J segment lost 7 bases and the V segment lost 0 bases, leaving 12 bases of the junction unmatched. The CDR3 runs 16 residues. CDR1 and CDR2 (germline): SGHRS, YFSETQ. The CDR3: CASSLGSGSSWREQYF. CDR3 in DNA: TGCGCCAGCAGCTTGGGGAGCGGGAGTTCTTGGAGGGAGCAGTACTTC.

J is TRBJ2-7 and V is TRBV25-1; 10 bases agree with TRBD2. J gave up 6 bases and V 5 bases, and 7 bases lay outside the gene matches. The CDR3 sequence is 14 residues long. The germline gives CDR1 MGHDK, CDR2 SYGVNS. This CDR3 is CASSLAGVSSEQYF. The CDR3 nucleotides read TGTGCCAGCAGTCTAGCGGGAGTTTCGTCCGAGCAGTACTTC.

The chain carries TRBV29-1 and TRBJ1-1; 10 positions match TRBD1. Germline lookup yields CDR1 SQVTM and CDR2 ANQGSEA. This CDR3 has 13 amino acids. V lost 7 bases to trimming and J lost 3 bases; unmatched junction nucleotides: 5. CDR3 DNA sequence: TGCAGCGCCCGGACAGGGGGTGACACTGAAGCTTTCTTT. Translated, it gives CSARTGGDTEAFF. Combining the CDR3 with reference TRBV29-1 and TRBJ1-1 gives the whole variable domain SAVISQKPSRDICQRGTSLTIQCQVDSQVTMMFWYRQQPGQSLTLIATANQGSEATYESGFVIDKFPISRPNLTFSTLTVSNMSPEDSSIYLCSARTGGDTEAFFGQGTRLTVV.

The genes are TRBV19 and TRBJ2-3; 10 bases align to TRBD2. The CDR3 is 14 amino acids. Germline trimming cut 5 bases from V and 6 bases from J; bases unmatched to any gene: 5. CDR1 and CDR2 from the germline V gene are LNHDA and SQIVND (reference sequence). In DNA form, the CDR3 reads TGTGCCAGTAGTCAGACTAGCGGGTCGGATACGCAGTATTTT. Protein: CASSQTSGSDTQYF.

V usage is TRBV7-3 and J usage is TRBJ2-7; 8 nucleotides match TRBD1. CDR1 and CDR2 (germline): SGHTA, FQGTGA. After removal of 5 bases from V and 4 bases from J, the junction contained 10 bases not matched to a gene. CDR3 length: 15 amino acids. The CDR3 protein is CASSPSGQGAYEQYF. The DNA of the CDR3 is TGTGCCAGCAGCCCCTCGGGGCAGGGGGCATACGAGCAGTACTTC.

In its sample, this clone was seen a few times. The rearrangement joins TRBV6-6 to TRBJ1-1, with D unresolved. Trimming stripped 2 bases from V and 1 base from J, with 2 bases between. CDR3 size: 12 residues. The germline V gene encodes CDR1 MNHNY and CDR2 SVGAGI (reference sequence). CDR3 residues: CASSYQNTEAFF. In DNA form, the CDR3 reads TGTGCCAGCAGTTACCAGAACACTGAAGCTTTCTTT.

The J gene is TRBJ2-1, the V gene TRBV6-6; weak D call: TRBD2 (6 bases). CDR3 length: 15 residues. In germline, CDR1 is MNHNY, CDR2 SVGAGI (reference sequence). V was trimmed by 1 base and J by 7 bases, leaving 14 bases between them. The CDR3 nucleotides read TGTGCCAGCAGTTACTTGGGGGGAGGTAAGAATGAGCAGTTCTTC. It is translated as CASSYLGGGKNEQFF.

The rearrangement links TRBV7-2 to TRBJ1-5; TRBD1 might be the D (5 bases). This CDR3 comprises 15 residues. Germline V gives CDR1 SGHTA, CDR2 FQGNSA. Between the trimmed V and J ends, which lost 2 bases and 0 bases, there was a span of 8 bases. The CDR3 is CASSLIGDSNQPQHF. CDR3 nucleotides: TGTGCCAGCAGCTTAATAGGGGATAGCAATCAGCCCCAGCATTTT.

V usage is TRBV13 and J usage is TRBJ1-2; 10 nucleotides agree with TRBD1. Germline values: CDR1 PRHDT, CDR2 FYEKMQ (reference sequence). The CDR3 length is 14 residues. Trimming at V came to 7 bases and at J to 4 bases, leaving 6 bases not matched to a gene. For the CDR3, the DNA is TGTGCCAGCAACCGGGACAGGGGCCTCTATGGCTACACCTTC. Amino acids: CASNRDRGLYGYTF.

The chain joins TRBV11-2 to TRBJ2-1, with 7 bases matching TRBD2. The CDR3 spans 14 residues. J lost 6 bases, V lost 3 bases, and 5 bases had no gene match. Germline CDR1 is SGHAT and CDR2 is FQNNGV. The CDR3, as DNA: TGTGCCAGCAGCTTCGCCGGGACTACCAATGAGCAGTTCTTC. Residues: CASSFAGTTNEQFF.

This clone was recorded a few times. The gene calls are TRBV4-1 and TRBJ2-1; D may be TRBD2 (5 bases). Trimming removed 5 bases at V and 5 bases at J, with 19 bases between. Germline lookup yields CDR1 MGHRA and CDR2 YSYEKL. This CDR3 is built from 16 residues. The CDR3 here is CASSSRASYLNNEQFF. DNA of the CDR3: TGCGCCAGCAGCTCGCGGGCTAGCTACCTTAACAATGAGCAGTTCTTC.

This rearrangement joins TRBV4-2 to TRBJ2-7; 11 bases are a match to TRBD2. The germline CDR1 and CDR2 sequences are LGHNA and YNFKEQ. Trimming cost V 3 bases and J 7 bases; bases outside gene matches: 11. This CDR3 has 16 residues. This CDR3 reads CASSQGTSGRAREQYF. In DNA form, the CDR3 reads TGTGCCAGCAGCCAGGGCACTAGCGGGAGAGCGAGGGAGCAGTACTTC.

This chain uses TRBV5-6 with TRBJ2-3; 10 nucleotides line up with TRBD2. The J segment lost 0 bases and the V segment lost 6 bases, leaving 16 bases of the junction unmatched. The CDR3 has 19 amino acids. Looked up from germline, CDR1 is SGHDT and CDR2 is YYEEEE. In nucleotides, the CDR3 is TGTGCCAGCACCCAGCGGCTAGCGGGAGTACAAGGGAGCACAGATACGCAGTATTTT. This encodes CASTQRLAGVQGSTDTQYF.